This TCR beta chain emerged from a study of cytomegalovirus exposure and HLA in healthy donors. In the PCR, 60 Vbeta and 13 Jbeta primers were used. Profiled with immunoSEQ multiplex PCR; TCRdb holds only in-frame clones, not every one. The repertoire consists of about 130,000 clones, with about 80% occurring once and the leading ten covering around 3.6%. The V and J ends lost 4 bases and 2 bases respectively, with 16 bases between them. The CDR3 extends over 16 amino acids. CDR1 is SGHDN and CDR2 is FVKESK in the germline V gene. The sample was PBMCs. The rearrangement links TRBV14 to TRBJ2-3; a possible D gene is TRBD2 (6 bases). The origin of this receptor is a man aged 40-55 years in good health and CMV-seronegative. Written as DNA, the CDR3 is TGTGCCAGCAGCCTTTCAACTGGGGGGTTCACAGATACGCAGTATTTT. Amino acid sequence: CASSLSTGGFTDTQYF. The full variable domain, rest sourced from reference TRBV14 and TRBJ2-3, is EAGVTQFPSHSVIEKGQTVTLRCDPISGHDNLYWYRRVMGKEIKFLLHFVKESKQDESGMPNNRFLAERTGGTYSTLKVQPAELEDSGVYFCASSLSTGGFTDTQYFGPGTRLTVL.